This record concerns one T cell receptor (beta chain) sequence. This entry belongs to a study of blood T cells in healthy people across ages. Germline CDR1 is MDHEN and CDR2 is SYDVKM. This CDR3 contains 13 residues. Trimming cost V 7 bases and J 8 bases; bases outside gene matches: 9. For the second PCR, which ran for 7 to 11 cycles, a sample-barcoded 5' primer and a J-beta primer mix were used. One entry per CDR3 protein results from TCRdb running MiXCR on the 5' RACE reads. The sample consists of about 830,000 distinct CDR3 sequences, 58% of them appearing once. The V and J genes are TRBV28 and TRBJ2-3, with 7 bases identical to TRBD1. This clonotype was obtained from a man younger than 45 in good health. Sequencing was carried out using blood. The DNA for the CDR3 is TGTGCCAGCAAGGTGGGCGACAGGGCTACGCAGTATTTT. Residues: CASKVGDRATQYF.